This is a list of T cell receptor beta chains from one sample in a study of T cell repertoires in cytomegalovirus infection. Their recognized antigens are unknown. TCRdb used MiXCR to reprocess the reads, holding one entry per CDR3 protein. The sample shows about 220,000 distinct CDR3 sequences, 38% of them seen only once. Specimen: CD8+ T cells from cultured PBMCs, collected from culture after CMV antigen stimulation. The receptors here all came from a human donor in good health (CMV status not recorded). Some clones in this sample may be carry-over from other donors' samples. The CDR3 runs from the conserved cysteine through the conserved F or W. Fields, in order: D gene, clone size, J gene, V gene, CDR3 length, CDR3 protein, CDR3 DNA. D genes are given only for firm matches. Clone size, where shown, is once, few, many, or a class for clones that have expanded.

d_call: NA; clone_size: many; j_call: TRBJ2-5; v_call: TRBV11-2; cdr3_length: 16; cdr3_aa: CASSSLFDTLQETQYF; cdr3_nt: TGTGCCAGCAGCTCCCTCTTCGACACTCTTCAAGAGACCCAGTACTTC
d_call: TRBD1; clone_size: NA; j_call: TRBJ2-6; v_call: TRBV6-6; cdr3_length: 18; cdr3_aa: CASSPPDRHVTGANVLTF; cdr3_nt: TGTGCCAGCAGCCCTCCGGACAGGCACGTAACGGGGGCCAACGTCCTGACTTTC
d_call: NA; clone_size: NA; j_call: TRBJ2-3; v_call: TRBV12-3/TRBV12-4; cdr3_length: 17; cdr3_aa: CASSGLRKGKAADTQYF; cdr3_nt: TGTGCCAGCAGTGGCCTCAGGAAAGGCAAGGCGGCAGATACGCAGTATTTT
d_call: TRBD1; clone_size: many; j_call: TRBJ1-1; v_call: TRBV7-8; cdr3_length: 13; cdr3_aa: CASSGQGRTEAFF; cdr3_nt: TGTGCCAGCAGCGGACAGGGAAGGACTGAAGCTTTCTTT
d_call: NA; clone_size: NA; j_call: TRBJ2-1; v_call: TRBV7-9; cdr3_length: 13; cdr3_aa: CASSFGYPNEQFF; cdr3_nt: TGTGCCAGCAGCTTTGGCTATCCCAATGAGCAGTTCTTC
d_call: TRBD2; clone_size: NA; j_call: TRBJ2-7; v_call: TRBV11-2; cdr3_length: 15; cdr3_aa: CASNDGSGGPYEQYF; cdr3_nt: TGTGCCAGCAACGACGGAAGCGGGGGACCCTACGAGCAGTACTTC
d_call: TRBD1; clone_size: few; j_call: TRBJ2-7; v_call: TRBV12-3/TRBV12-4; cdr3_length: 14; cdr3_aa: CASSFGDSSYEQYF; cdr3_nt: TGTGCCAGCAGTTTCGGGGACAGCTCCTACGAGCAGTACTTC
d_call: TRBD1; clone_size: few; j_call: TRBJ1-1; v_call: TRBV27; cdr3_length: 15; cdr3_aa: CASSLGTGGRREAFF; cdr3_nt: TGTGCCAGCAGTTTAGGGACAGGGGGGAGAAGAGAAGCTTTCTTT
d_call: TRBD1; clone_size: once; j_call: TRBJ2-2; v_call: TRBV20-1; cdr3_length: 16; cdr3_aa: CSARDWQGADTGELFF; cdr3_nt: TGCAGTGCTAGAGATTGGCAGGGGGCGGACACCGGGGAGCTGTTTTTT
d_call: TRBD2; clone_size: few; j_call: TRBJ2-7; v_call: TRBV4-1; cdr3_length: 15; cdr3_aa: CASRELLAGDYEQYF; cdr3_nt: TGCGCCAGCAGGGAACTACTAGCGGGGGACTACGAGCAGTACTTC
d_call: NA; clone_size: NA; j_call: TRBJ2-1; v_call: TRBV11-1; cdr3_length: 15; cdr3_aa: CASSPGRTSYNEQFF; cdr3_nt: TGTGCCAGCAGCCCCGGGAGAACCTCCTACAATGAGCAGTTCTTC
d_call: NA; clone_size: NA; j_call: TRBJ1-1; v_call: TRBV19; cdr3_length: 18; cdr3_aa: CASSIYQGTTTRRTEAFF; cdr3_nt: TGTGCCAGTAGCATCTACCAGGGAACCACGACGAGACGGACTGAAGCTTTCTTT
d_call: NA; clone_size: NA; j_call: TRBJ1-5; v_call: TRBV19; cdr3_length: 14; cdr3_aa: CASSTTLRDQPQHF; cdr3_nt: TGTGCCAGTAGTACCACCCTACGGGATCAGCCCCAGCATTTT
d_call: TRBD1; clone_size: NA; j_call: TRBJ1-5; v_call: TRBV4-1; cdr3_length: 13; cdr3_aa: CASSQGTGQPQHF; cdr3_nt: TGCGCCAGCAGCCAGGGGACAGGGCAGCCCCAGCATTTT
d_call: NA; clone_size: few; j_call: TRBJ2-7; v_call: TRBV7-9; cdr3_length: 14; cdr3_aa: CASSLGPGAYEQYF; cdr3_nt: TGTGCCAGCAGCCTGGGCCCCGGGGCCTACGAGCAGTACTTC
d_call: NA; clone_size: NA; j_call: TRBJ2-2; v_call: TRBV5-1; cdr3_length: 16; cdr3_aa: CASSPIDSRGAGELFF; cdr3_nt: TGCGCCAGCAGCCCCATCGACTCCCGTGGGGCCGGGGAGCTGTTTTTT
d_call: NA; clone_size: NA; j_call: TRBJ2-7; v_call: TRBV7-8; cdr3_length: 14; cdr3_aa: CASSLEWGFYEQYF; cdr3_nt: TGTGCCAGCAGCTTAGAATGGGGTTTCTACGAGCAGTACTTC
d_call: NA; clone_size: NA; j_call: TRBJ2-1; v_call: TRBV27; cdr3_length: 16; cdr3_aa: CASSLSSVPGYNEQFF; cdr3_nt: TGTGCCAGCAGTTTATCCTCCGTGCCGGGTTACAATGAGCAGTTCTTC
d_call: TRBD2; clone_size: few; j_call: TRBJ2-1; v_call: TRBV20-1; cdr3_length: 14; cdr3_aa: CSARGLAGVGEQFF; cdr3_nt: TGCAGTGCTAGAGGGCTAGCGGGAGTAGGTGAGCAGTTCTTC
d_call: NA; clone_size: few; j_call: TRBJ1-1; v_call: TRBV12-3/TRBV12-4; cdr3_length: 15; cdr3_aa: CASSSPAGRVSEAFF; cdr3_nt: TGTGCCAGCAGTTCCCCGGCAGGGCGCGTATCCGAAGCTTTCTTT
d_call: TRBD2; clone_size: NA; j_call: TRBJ2-4; v_call: TRBV28; cdr3_length: 15; cdr3_aa: CASSLVAGHKNIQYF; cdr3_nt: TGTGCCAGCAGTTTGGTAGCGGGACATAAAAACATTCAGTACTTC
d_call: NA; clone_size: few; j_call: TRBJ2-5; v_call: TRBV7-2; cdr3_length: 15; cdr3_aa: CASSRPGTAQETQYF; cdr3_nt: TGTGCCAGCAGCCGTCCCGGGACGGCGCAAGAGACCCAGTACTTC
d_call: TRBD2; clone_size: few; j_call: TRBJ2-3; v_call: TRBV4-1; cdr3_length: 18; cdr3_aa: CASSHPRTSGGRTDTQYF; cdr3_nt: TGCGCCAGCAGCCACCCCAGGACTAGCGGGGGGCGCACAGATACGCAGTATTTT
d_call: TRBD2; clone_size: few; j_call: TRBJ2-1; v_call: TRBV27; cdr3_length: 16; cdr3_aa: CASNYFPGLAGDEQFF; cdr3_nt: TGTGCCAGCAACTACTTCCCGGGACTAGCGGGAGATGAGCAGTTCTTC
d_call: TRBD1; clone_size: NA; j_call: TRBJ2-1; v_call: TRBV2; cdr3_length: 14; cdr3_aa: CASSEIGTGNEQFF; cdr3_nt: TGTGCCAGCAGTGAAATAGGGACAGGGAATGAGCAGTTCTTC
d_call: NA; clone_size: few; j_call: TRBJ1-1; v_call: TRBV2; cdr3_length: 13; cdr3_aa: CATPGGRGTEAFF; cdr3_nt: TGTGCCACCCCTGGAGGGAGAGGCACTGAAGCTTTCTTT
d_call: TRBD2; clone_size: NA; j_call: TRBJ2-7; v_call: TRBV7-2; cdr3_length: 16; cdr3_aa: CASSWPASGRALEQYF; cdr3_nt: TGTGCCAGCAGCTGGCCCGCTAGCGGGAGGGCCCTCGAGCAGTACTTC
d_call: NA; clone_size: NA; j_call: TRBJ1-5; v_call: TRBV12-3/TRBV12-4; cdr3_length: 14; cdr3_aa: CASSPRRRDQPQHF; cdr3_nt: TGTGCCAGCAGTCCCCGACGGCGCGATCAGCCCCAGCATTTT
d_call: NA; clone_size: few; j_call: TRBJ2-1; v_call: TRBV6-1; cdr3_length: 16; cdr3_aa: CASRDRALPFNNEQFF; cdr3_nt: TGTGCCAGCAGGGACAGAGCGCTTCCGTTCAACAATGAGCAGTTCTTC
d_call: NA; clone_size: once; j_call: TRBJ2-3; v_call: TRBV9; cdr3_length: 20; cdr3_aa: CASSQEGDAVFFASGNTQYF; cdr3_nt: TGTGCCAGCAGTCAGGAGGGGGACGCTGTGTTCTTCGCGAGTGGGAATACGCAGTATTTT
d_call: NA; clone_size: NA; j_call: TRBJ2-7; v_call: TRBV27; cdr3_length: 13; cdr3_aa: CASSWGPINEQYF; cdr3_nt: TGTGCCAGCAGTTGGGGACCGATAAACGAGCAGTACTTC
d_call: NA; clone_size: NA; j_call: TRBJ2-7; v_call: TRBV7-8; cdr3_length: 12; cdr3_aa: CASSFGDHEQYF; cdr3_nt: TGTGCCAGCAGCTTCGGGGACCACGAGCAGTACTTC
d_call: TRBD2; clone_size: few; j_call: TRBJ2-7; v_call: TRBV7-8; cdr3_length: 15; cdr3_aa: CASSSGLAGRYEQYF; cdr3_nt: TGTGCCAGCAGCTCGGGACTAGCGGGGCGGTACGAGCAGTACTTC
d_call: TRBD1; clone_size: NA; j_call: TRBJ2-3; v_call: TRBV7-3; cdr3_length: 16; cdr3_aa: CASSSATGGGTDTQYF; cdr3_nt: TGTGCCAGCAGCTCCGCCACAGGGGGCGGGACAGATACGCAGTATTTT
d_call: NA; clone_size: few; j_call: TRBJ1-4; v_call: TRBV30; cdr3_length: 14; cdr3_aa: CAWSGSRWDEKLFF; cdr3_nt: TGTGCCTGGAGTGGATCCAGATGGGATGAAAAACTGTTTTTT
d_call: NA; clone_size: many; j_call: TRBJ1-2; v_call: TRBV12-3/TRBV12-4; cdr3_length: 17; cdr3_aa: CASSSRQANQGNYGYTF; cdr3_nt: TGTGCCAGCAGTTCCCGACAAGCAAATCAGGGGAACTATGGCTACACCTTC
d_call: TRBD2; clone_size: NA; j_call: TRBJ2-7; v_call: TRBV7-2; cdr3_length: 15; cdr3_aa: CASSTGTSGRSQQYF; cdr3_nt: TGTGCCAGCAGCACCGGGACTAGCGGGAGAAGTCAGCAGTACTTC
d_call: NA; clone_size: once; j_call: TRBJ1-2; v_call: TRBV27; cdr3_length: 13; cdr3_aa: CASSFGGTYGYTF; cdr3_nt: TGTGCCAGCAGTTTCGGGGGCACCTATGGCTACACCTTC
d_call: NA; clone_size: many; j_call: TRBJ2-1; v_call: TRBV7-2; cdr3_length: 12; cdr3_aa: CASSIGSDEQFF; cdr3_nt: TGTGCCAGCAGCATCGGGAGTGATGAGCAGTTCTTC
d_call: NA; clone_size: NA; j_call: TRBJ1-4; v_call: TRBV9; cdr3_length: 12; cdr3_aa: CASSAGNEKLFF; cdr3_nt: TGTGCCAGCAGCGCAGGGAACGAAAAACTGTTTTTT
d_call: NA; clone_size: NA; j_call: TRBJ2-6; v_call: TRBV5-5; cdr3_length: 17; cdr3_aa: CASSPSWKNSGANVLTF; cdr3_nt: TGTGCCAGCAGCCCCTCCTGGAAAAACTCTGGGGCCAACGTCCTGACTTTC
d_call: NA; clone_size: NA; j_call: TRBJ2-1; v_call: TRBV5-4; cdr3_length: 15; cdr3_aa: CASSLGNSPYNEQFF; cdr3_nt: TGTGCCAGCAGCTTGGGTAATAGCCCCTACAATGAGCAGTTCTTC
d_call: TRBD2; clone_size: NA; j_call: TRBJ2-1; v_call: TRBV7-3; cdr3_length: 14; cdr3_aa: CASSLLAGAEEQFF; cdr3_nt: TGTGCCAGCAGCTTACTAGCGGGAGCTGAAGAGCAGTTCTTC
d_call: NA; clone_size: NA; j_call: TRBJ1-1; v_call: TRBV2; cdr3_length: 15; cdr3_aa: CASSEEAAGNTEAFF; cdr3_nt: TGTGCCAGCAGTGAAGAGGCCGCAGGGAACACTGAAGCTTTCTTT
d_call: NA; clone_size: NA; j_call: TRBJ2-1; v_call: TRBV28; cdr3_length: 16; cdr3_aa: CASSLPAGFIYNEQFF; cdr3_nt: TGTGCCAGCAGTTTACCAGCGGGCTTTATTTACAATGAGCAGTTCTTC